A selection of T cell receptor beta chains follows, all from one sample in a study of early T cells in non-severe SARS-CoV-2 infection. Via MiXCR, TCRdb re-called the 5' RACE reads, giving one row per CDR3 protein. The top ten clones hold almost 6.5% of a sample with under 85,000 distinct CDR3 sequences, approximately 12% of them seen once. Sequencing was carried out using whole blood. The receptor set was obtained from an adult who was a healthcare worker with PCR-confirmed SARS-CoV-2 infection or an uninfected control (not recorded which). The CDR3 runs from the conserved cysteine through the conserved F or W. A D gene is named only where the DNA matches it firmly. Expanded clones get a size class; other rows say once, few or many, or leave the size out.

TRBD1	many	15	TRBV5-1	TRBJ1-2	CASSLGDRADYGYTF	TGCGCCAGCAGCTTGGGAGACAGGGCCGATTATGGCTACACCTTC
NA	NA	16	TRBV25-1	TRBJ1-6	CASSAYREPNNSPLHF	TGTGCCAGCAGTGCCTACAGAGAACCTAATAATTCACCCCTCCACTTT
TRBD2	NA	13	TRBV7-9	TRBJ2-7	CASSPGGGREQYF	TGTGCCAGCAGCCCCGGGGGGGGAAGAGAGCAGTACTTC
NA	many	14	TRBV6-5	TRBJ1-6	CASSHEGAGSPLHF	TGTGCCAGCAGCCATGAAGGGGCCGGGTCACCCCTCCACTTT
NA	few	12	TRBV7-9	TRBJ2-1	CASSEAGDEQFF	TGTGCCAGCTCGGAAGCCGGCGATGAGCAGTTCTTC
NA	many	14	TRBV7-9	TRBJ1-5	CASSLGVSNQPQHF	TGTGCCAGCAGCTTGGGGGTGAGCAATCAGCCCCAGCATTTT
NA	NA	15	TRBV7-2	TRBJ2-3	CASSPIVSWTDTQYF	TGTGCCAGCAGCCCCATTGTGAGTTGGACAGATACGCAGTATTTT
NA	NA	16	TRBV11-2	TRBJ2-1	CASSLGQRSSYNEQFF	TGTGCCAGCAGCTTAGGTCAGAGGAGCTCCTACAATGAGCAGTTCTTC
NA	many	16	TRBV7-2	TRBJ1-1	CASSLVAGRLNTEAFF	TGTGCCAGCAGCTTAGTCGCGGGACGCCTGAACACTGAAGCTTTCTTT
NA	NA	12	TRBV7-9	TRBJ2-5	CAPGTLVGTQYF	TGTGCCCCAGGGACACTGGTGGGGACCCAGTACTTC
NA	few	15	TRBV4-1	TRBJ2-1	CASSQVPGKPNEQFF	TGCGCCAGCAGCCAAGTACCCGGAAAACCCAATGAGCAGTTCTTC
TRBD1	NA	13	TRBV7-2	TRBJ2-4	CASSTEGAYIQYF	TGTGCCAGCAGCACAGAGGGGGCCTACATTCAGTACTTC
NA	many	13	TRBV14	TRBJ2-7	CASSQLHFYEQYF	TGTGCCAGCAGCCAACTACACTTCTACGAGCAGTACTTC
NA	few	13	TRBV20-1	TRBJ2-5	CSAEARGLETQYF	TGCAGTGCCGAAGCCCGGGGGCTCGAGACCCAGTACTTC
NA	many	15	TRBV15	TRBJ2-1	CATSRDLSGSGEQFF	TGTGCCACCAGCAGAGATCTCTCTGGGAGCGGTGAGCAGTTCTTC
NA	many	12	TRBV29-1	TRBJ2-2	CSVGGSSGELFF	TGCAGCGTTGGGGGTTCTTCCGGGGAGCTGTTTTTT
NA	few	12	TRBV20-1	TRBJ2-7	CSAWTDSYEQYF	TGCAGTGCTTGGACAGATTCCTACGAGCAGTACTTC
TRBD2	many	20	TRBV7-7	TRBJ2-5	CASSSLLITSAAMGQETQYF	TGTGCCAGCAGCTCGCTCCTCATAACTAGCGCCGCGATGGGGCAAGAGACCCAGTACTTC
NA	NA	15	TRBV7-3	TRBJ2-3	CASSSSTGATDTQYF	TGTGCCAGCAGCTCCTCAACGGGAGCCACAGATACGCAGTATTTT
TRBD2	few	16	TRBV7-3	TRBJ2-1	CASSLPRLAGGNEQFF	TGTGCCAGCAGCTTACCCCGACTAGCGGGAGGCAATGAGCAGTTCTTC
NA	many	13	TRBV5-5	TRBJ1-2	CASSPSGVYGYTF	TGTGCCAGCAGCCCGTCCGGGGTCTATGGCTACACCTTC
TRBD2	few	15	TRBV6-2/TRBV6-3	TRBJ2-1	CASIPAGGPYNEQFF	TGTGCCAGCATTCCAGCGGGAGGGCCCTACAATGAGCAGTTCTTC
NA	few	13	TRBV4-2	TRBJ2-7	CASSQPETYEQYF	TGTGCCAGCAGCCAGCCAGAGACCTACGAGCAGTACTTC
TRBD1	many	15	TRBV7-2	TRBJ1-3	CASGDSTGSGNTIYF	TGTGCCAGCGGGGACAGTACGGGGTCTGGAAACACCATATATTTT
TRBD2	many	15	TRBV4-2	TRBJ2-3	CASSQELASTDTQYF	TGTGCCAGCAGCCAAGAACTAGCGAGCACAGATACGCAGTATTTT
NA	many	16	TRBV5-1	TRBJ2-3	CASSFLAGLSTDTQYF	TGCGCCAGCAGCTTTTTGGCGGGGCTTAGCACAGATACGCAGTATTTT
NA	NA	12	TRBV12-3/TRBV12-4	TRBJ1-2	CASSLEGYGYTF	TGTGCCAGCAGTTTGGAGGGCTATGGCTACACCTTC
NA	few	13	TRBV20-1	TRBJ1-5	CSARGYVNQPQHF	TGCAGTGCTAGGGGGTATGTCAATCAGCCCCAGCATTTT
NA	many	16	TRBV7-8	TRBJ2-2	CASSSRQKWNTGELFF	TGTGCCAGCAGTTCCCGACAGAAATGGAACACCGGGGAGCTGTTTTTT
TRBD2	many	16	TRBV7-2	TRBJ2-7	CASSRGLAGVSYEQYF	TGTGCCAGCAGTCGAGGACTAGCGGGAGTATCCTACGAGCAGTACTTC
NA	NA	16	TRBV5-1	TRBJ1-2	CASSFNGEAANYGYTF	TGCGCCAGCAGCTTTAACGGGGAGGCTGCTAACTATGGCTACACCTTC
TRBD2	NA	15	TRBV5-8	TRBJ2-3	CASRYGLAGSDTQYF	TGTGCCAGCAGATATGGACTAGCGGGGTCGGATACGCAGTATTTT
NA	NA	13	TRBV21-1	TRBJ2-7	CASSSWGGGWQYF	TGTGCCAGCAGCAGCTGGGGTGGCGGGTGGCAGTACTTC
NA	NA	14	TRBV7-6	TRBJ1-1	CASSLAPGNTEAFF	TGTGCCAGCAGCTTAGCGCCGGGTAACACTGAAGCTTTCTTT
TRBD1	NA	15	TRBV18	TRBJ2-1	CASSLYRGNSNEQFF	TGTGCCAGCTCACTATACAGGGGAAATAGCAATGAGCAGTTCTTC
TRBD2	many	17	TRBV6-6	TRBJ2-1	CASRGLAQVESWNEQFF	TGTGCCAGCCGGGGACTAGCCCAAGTCGAAAGTTGGAATGAGCAGTTCTTC
NA	few	16	TRBV18	TRBJ2-7	CASSGGLAGKPYEQYF	TGTGCCAGCTCTGGGGGGTTGGCGGGAAAACCCTACGAGCAGTACTTC
TRBD2	NA	15	TRBV12-3/TRBV12-4	TRBJ2-7	CASSSLAGGAHEQYF	TGTGCCAGCAGCTCATTAGCGGGAGGTGCCCACGAGCAGTACTTC
NA	NA	13	TRBV6-5	TRBJ1-1	CASSYEEGTKAFF	TGTGCCAGCAGTTACGAGGAGGGGACTAAAGCTTTCTTT
NA	few	15	TRBV6-5	TRBJ2-7	CASKRSGEQPYEQYF	TGTGCCAGCAAAAGGTCCGGAGAACAACCCTACGAGCAGTACTTC
TRBD1	few	16	TRBV5-1	TRBJ2-5	CASSLAFGTGQETQYF	TGCGCCAGCAGCTTGGCCTTCGGGACAGGGCAAGAGACCCAGTACTTC
TRBD1	NA	16	TRBV6-5	TRBJ2-7	CASSYSWTGDSYEQYF	TGTGCCAGCAGTTACTCTTGGACAGGGGATTCCTACGAGCAGTACTTC
NA	NA	17	TRBV6-5	TRBJ2-1	CASSYQLGAVAGNEQFF	TGTGCCAGCAGTTACCAACTCGGGGCCGTGGCGGGCAATGAGCAGTTCTTC
NA	many	12	TRBV7-9	TRBJ2-7	CASQWGPYEQYF	TGTGCCAGCCAGTGGGGCCCCTACGAGCAGTACTTC
NA	few	12	TRBV20-1	TRBJ2-1	CSARVGVREQFF	TGCAGTGCTAGAGTAGGGGTGAGGGAGCAGTTCTTC
NA	few	14	TRBV5-1	TRBJ2-3	CASSLQSSTDTQYF	TGCGCCAGCAGCTTACAGAGTAGCACAGATACGCAGTATTTT
NA	few	14	TRBV6-2/TRBV6-3	TRBJ1-1	CASRYQDSVSVAFF	TGTGCCAGCAGATATCAAGACAGCGTATCGGTCGCTTTCTTT
NA	NA	13	TRBV12-3/TRBV12-4	TRBJ2-7	CASSFEGFNEQYF	TGTGCCAGCAGTTTCGAGGGTTTCAACGAGCAGTACTTC
NA	many	14	TRBV28	TRBJ1-1	CASSLQIANTEAFF	TGTGCCAGCAGTTTGCAGATCGCAAACACTGAAGCTTTCTTT
NA	NA	11	TRBV6-2/TRBV6-3	TRBJ1-1	CASRDDTEAFF	TGTGCCAGCAGGGACGACACTGAAGCTTTCTTT
NA	many	14	TRBV5-1	TRBJ2-5	CASSLATSEETQYF	TGCGCCAGCAGCTTGGCGACTTCGGAAGAGACCCAGTACTTC
NA	few	14	TRBV5-8	TRBJ1-1	CASSLVRPNTEAFF	TGTGCCAGCAGCTTGGTTCGGCCGAACACTGAAGCTTTCTTT
NA	NA	12	TRBV20-1	TRBJ2-3	CSALLPADTQYF	TGCAGTGCGCTCCTCCCCGCAGATACGCAGTATTTT
TRBD2	many	16	TRBV18	TRBJ2-3	CASSRGTSGSTDTQYF	TGTGCCAGCTCACGCGGGACTAGCGGGAGCACAGATACGCAGTATTTT
NA	many	16	TRBV7-9	TRBJ2-1	CASSLTGFTGYNEQFF	TGTGCCAGCAGCTTAACGGGCTTCACAGGGTACAATGAGCAGTTCTTC
NA	NA	12	TRBV7-6	TRBJ1-4	CASSLTNEKLFF	TGTGCCAGCAGCCTGACTAATGAAAAACTGTTTTTT
NA	many	15	TRBV4-2	TRBJ2-7	CASSQPTGASYEQYF	TGTGCCAGCAGCCAACCGACGGGAGCGAGCTACGAGCAGTACTTC